A selection of T cell receptor beta chains follows, all from one sample in a study of T-cell memory formation after mild COVID-19. TCRdb re-derived calls from the 5' RACE reads in MiXCR, one entry per CDR3 protein. This sample carries roughly 380,000 distinct CDR3 sequences, over 25% of them seen once, and the ten largest clones take approximately 15%. Sequenced: PBMCs or a T cell subset sorted from them (not recorded which). The receptors here all came from an adult woman who had mild COVID-19 (a few samples of this study predate the infection). Cell type and time point are not known. Each CDR3 is given with its conserved first and last residue. A D gene is named only where the DNA matches it firmly. Clone size is stated in some rows and not others, as once, few, many or a class when expanded.

d_gene | j_gene | abundance | v_gene | CDR3nt | CDR3aa
- | TRBJ2-7 | few | TRBV5-1 | TGCGCCAGCAGCGCGAACGGAAACTACGAGCAGTACTTC | CASSANGNYEQYF
- | TRBJ2-2 | - | TRBV4-1 | TGCGCCAGCAGCCAAGATGACTATACCACCGGGGAGCTGTTTTTT | CASSQDDYTTGELFF
- | TRBJ2-5 | few | TRBV20-1 | TGCAGTAAGACCTCAGGGACCTCGAACCAAGAGACCCAGTACTTC | CSKTSGTSNQETQYF
TRBD2 | TRBJ2-1 | few | TRBV7-9 | TGTGCCAGCAGCTTAGGGGGCGGGACTAACTCCAATGAGCAGTTCTTC | CASSLGGGTNSNEQFF
TRBD1 | TRBJ2-3 | few | TRBV5-1 | TGCGCCAGCAGCTTAAAGACAGGGGGGACGCAGTATTTT | CASSLKTGGTQYF
- | TRBJ1-2 | few | TRBV7-2 | TGTGCCAGCAGCCACACAGTGGGTACTAACTATGGCTACACCTTC | CASSHTVGTNYGYTF
- | TRBJ2-3 | few | TRBV7-9 | TGTGCCAGCAGTCCCGAGTATTTT | CASSPEYF
- | TRBJ1-6 | - | TRBV5-1 | TGCGCCAGCAGCACGGACTGGTCTTCACCCCTCCACTTT | CASSTDWSSPLHF
- | TRBJ2-7 | - | TRBV4-2 | TGTGCCAGCAGCCAAGATGTGGCAGAGGGATACGAGCAGTACTTC | CASSQDVAEGYEQYF
TRBD1 | TRBJ1-6 | - | TRBV30 | TGTGCCTGGAACTTACAGGGGGATTCACCCCTCCACTTT | CAWNLQGDSPLHF
- | TRBJ2-3 | few | TRBV7-9 | TGTGCCAGCGAACGGGAGTTAGATACGCAGTATTTT | CASERELDTQYF
TRBD2 | TRBJ2-3 | once | TRBV5-1 | TGCGCCAGCAGCGAAAGCGGGGCAACAGATACGCAGTATTTT | CASSESGATDTQYF
- | TRBJ1-5 | few | TRBV4-1 | TGCGCCAGCAGCCAAGCCTGGGGTCAGCCCCAGCATTTT | CASSQAWGQPQHF
- | TRBJ2-7 | - | TRBV3-1 | TGTGCCAGCAGCCGCAGGGGCCACGAGCAGTACTTC | CASSRRGHEQYF
TRBD2 | TRBJ2-5 | many | TRBV14 | TGTGCCAGCAGCGCTAGCGGGGGCCGGTTTGAGACCCAGTACTTC | CASSASGGRFETQYF
- | TRBJ2-3 | - | TRBV9 | TGTGCCAGCAGCCCCGAGAGGGGTGATACGCAGTATTTT | CASSPERGDTQYF